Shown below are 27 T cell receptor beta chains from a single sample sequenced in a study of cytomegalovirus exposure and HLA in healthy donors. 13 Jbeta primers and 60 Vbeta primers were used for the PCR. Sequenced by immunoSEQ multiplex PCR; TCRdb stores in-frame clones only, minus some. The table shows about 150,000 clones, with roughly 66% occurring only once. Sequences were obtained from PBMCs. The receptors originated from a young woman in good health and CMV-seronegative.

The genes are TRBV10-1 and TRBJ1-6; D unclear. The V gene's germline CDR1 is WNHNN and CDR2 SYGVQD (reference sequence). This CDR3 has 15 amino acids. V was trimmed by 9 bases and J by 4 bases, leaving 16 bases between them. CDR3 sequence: CASTTGIPYNSPLHF. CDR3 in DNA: TGCGCCAGTACTACCGGGATCCCATATAATTCACCCCTCCACTTT.

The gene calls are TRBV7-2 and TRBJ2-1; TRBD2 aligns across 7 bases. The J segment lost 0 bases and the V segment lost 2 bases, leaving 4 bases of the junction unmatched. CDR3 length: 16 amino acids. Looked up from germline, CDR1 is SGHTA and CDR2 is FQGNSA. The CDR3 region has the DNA TGTGCCAGCAGCTTATCAGCGGGGAGCTCCTACAATGAGCAGTTCTTC. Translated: CASSLSAGSSYNEQFF.

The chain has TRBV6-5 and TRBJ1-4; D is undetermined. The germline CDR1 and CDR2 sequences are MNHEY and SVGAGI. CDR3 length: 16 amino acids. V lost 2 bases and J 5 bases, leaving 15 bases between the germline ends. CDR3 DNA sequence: TGTGCCAGCAGTTACCAACCCGCGGGCAGGAATGAAAAACTGTTTTTT. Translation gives CASSYQPAGRNEKLFF.

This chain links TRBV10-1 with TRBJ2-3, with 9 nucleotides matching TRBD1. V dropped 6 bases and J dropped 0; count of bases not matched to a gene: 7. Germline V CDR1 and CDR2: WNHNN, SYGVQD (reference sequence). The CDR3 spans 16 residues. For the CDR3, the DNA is TGCGCCAGCAGGGGACAGGGAAGTAATAGCACAGATACGCAGTATTTT. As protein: CASRGQGSNSTDTQYF.

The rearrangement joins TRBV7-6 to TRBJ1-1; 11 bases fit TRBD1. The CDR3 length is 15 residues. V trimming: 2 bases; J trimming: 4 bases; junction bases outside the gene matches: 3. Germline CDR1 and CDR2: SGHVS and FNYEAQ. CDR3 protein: CASSLSGTGGTEAFF. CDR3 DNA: TGTGCCAGCAGCTTATCCGGGACAGGGGGCACTGAAGCTTTCTTT.

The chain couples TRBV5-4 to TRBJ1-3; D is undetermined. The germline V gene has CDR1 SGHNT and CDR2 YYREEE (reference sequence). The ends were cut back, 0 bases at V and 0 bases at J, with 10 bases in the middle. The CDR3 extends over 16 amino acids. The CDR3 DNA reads TGTGCCAGCAGCTTGGCGGCAGGTTTCTCTGGAAACACCATATATTTT. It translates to CASSLAAGFSGNTIYF.

The CDR3 DNA follows: TGTGCCAGCAGTGAGAAAACAGGCCTCTATGGCTACACCTTC. It yields the protein CASSEKTGLYGYTF. The V call is TRBV6-5, the J call TRBJ1-2; perhaps TRBD1 as D (5 bases). The CDR3 runs 14 residues. Deletions cut 5 bases from V and 4 bases from J, with 14 bases between. Per germline, CDR1 MNHEY and CDR2 SVGAGI.

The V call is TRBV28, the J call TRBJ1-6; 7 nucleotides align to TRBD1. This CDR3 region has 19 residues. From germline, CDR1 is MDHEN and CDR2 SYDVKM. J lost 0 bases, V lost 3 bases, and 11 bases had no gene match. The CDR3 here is CASSLVRQGVGSYNSPLHF. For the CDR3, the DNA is TGTGCCAGCAGTTTGGTTAGGCAGGGGGTTGGCTCCTATAATTCACCCCTCCACTTT.

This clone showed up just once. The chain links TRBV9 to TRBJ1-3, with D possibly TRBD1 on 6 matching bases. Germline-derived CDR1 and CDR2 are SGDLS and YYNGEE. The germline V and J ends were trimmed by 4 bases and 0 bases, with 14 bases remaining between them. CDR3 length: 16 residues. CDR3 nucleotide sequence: TGTGCCAGCAGCCCCCGGACAGACCTCTCTGGAAACACCATATATTTT. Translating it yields CASSPRTDLSGNTIYF.

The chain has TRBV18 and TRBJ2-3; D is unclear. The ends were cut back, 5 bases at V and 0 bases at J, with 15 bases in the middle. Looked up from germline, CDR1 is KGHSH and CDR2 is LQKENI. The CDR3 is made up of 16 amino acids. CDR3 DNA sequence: TGTGCCAGCTCAATCCGTGGCCCGACTAGCACAGATACGCAGTATTTT. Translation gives CASSIRGPTSTDTQYF.

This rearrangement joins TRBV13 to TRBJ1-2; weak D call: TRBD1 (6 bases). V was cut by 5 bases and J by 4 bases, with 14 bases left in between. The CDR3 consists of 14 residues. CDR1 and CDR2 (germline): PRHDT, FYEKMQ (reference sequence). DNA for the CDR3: TGTGCCAGCAGCCCCGTCCGGGACATCTATGGCTACACCTTC. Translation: CASSPVRDIYGYTF.

CDR3 residues: CASSTPDRGRGYEQYF. The DNA of the CDR3 is TGTGCCAGCAGCACTCCCGACAGGGGTAGGGGTTACGAGCAGTACTTC. This chain uses TRBV28 with TRBJ2-7; 8 bases are a match to TRBD1. With V trimmed by 6 bases and J by 4 bases, 14 bases remained unmatched. Germline-derived CDR1 and CDR2 are MDHEN and SYDVKM. This CDR3 has 16 residues.

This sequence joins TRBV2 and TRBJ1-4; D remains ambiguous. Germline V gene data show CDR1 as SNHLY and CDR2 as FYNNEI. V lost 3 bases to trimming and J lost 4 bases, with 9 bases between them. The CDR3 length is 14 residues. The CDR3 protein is CASSDGGSNEKLFF. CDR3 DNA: TGTGCCAGCAGTGATGGAGGGAGTAATGAAAAACTGTTTTTT.

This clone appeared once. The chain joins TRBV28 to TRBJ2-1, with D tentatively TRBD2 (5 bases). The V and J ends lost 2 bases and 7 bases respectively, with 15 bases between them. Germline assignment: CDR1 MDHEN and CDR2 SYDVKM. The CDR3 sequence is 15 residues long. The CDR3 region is CASSLEGRGWNEQFF. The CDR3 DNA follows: TGTGCCAGCAGTTTAGAGGGTAGAGGTTGGAATGAGCAGTTCTTC.

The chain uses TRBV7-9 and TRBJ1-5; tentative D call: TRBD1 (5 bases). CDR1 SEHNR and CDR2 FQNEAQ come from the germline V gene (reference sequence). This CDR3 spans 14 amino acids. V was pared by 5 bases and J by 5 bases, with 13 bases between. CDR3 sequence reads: CASSTIDRHQPQHF. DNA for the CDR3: TGTGCCAGCAGCACAATTGACAGACATCAGCCCCAGCATTTT.

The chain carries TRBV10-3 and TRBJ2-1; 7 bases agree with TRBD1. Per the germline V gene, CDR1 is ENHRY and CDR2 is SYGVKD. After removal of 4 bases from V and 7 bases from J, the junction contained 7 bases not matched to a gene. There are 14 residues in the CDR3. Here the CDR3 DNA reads TGTGCCATCAGTGTTTCCGGGACAGCAAATGAGCAGTTCTTC. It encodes CAISVSGTANEQFF.

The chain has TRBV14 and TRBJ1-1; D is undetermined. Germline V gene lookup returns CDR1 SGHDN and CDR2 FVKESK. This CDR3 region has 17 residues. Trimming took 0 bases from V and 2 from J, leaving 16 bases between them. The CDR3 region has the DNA TGTGCCAGCAGCCAAGATCTGGGCCCGGGGTTTAACACTGAAGCTTTCTTT. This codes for CASSQDLGPGFNTEAFF. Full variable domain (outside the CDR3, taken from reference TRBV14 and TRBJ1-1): EAGVTQFPSHSVIEKGQTVTLRCDPISGHDNLYWYRRVMGKEIKFLLHFVKESKQDESGMPNNRFLAERTGGTYSTLKVQPAELEDSGVYFCASSQDLGPGFNTEAFFGQGTRLTVV.

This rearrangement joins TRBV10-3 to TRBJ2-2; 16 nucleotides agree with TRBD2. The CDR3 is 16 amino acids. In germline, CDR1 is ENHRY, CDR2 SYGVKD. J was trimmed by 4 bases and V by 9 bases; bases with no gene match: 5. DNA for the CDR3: TGTGCCATGGGACTAGCGGGAGGGCCGTCCACCGGGGAGCTGTTTTTT. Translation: CAMGLAGGPSTGELFF.

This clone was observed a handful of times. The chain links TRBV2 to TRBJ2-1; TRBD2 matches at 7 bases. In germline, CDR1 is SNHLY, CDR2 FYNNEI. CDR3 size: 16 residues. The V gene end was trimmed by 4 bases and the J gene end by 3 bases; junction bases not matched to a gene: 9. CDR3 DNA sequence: TGTGCCAGCAGTGGCGGCCGGGACTACAACTACAATGAGCAGTTCTTC. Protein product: CASSGGRDYNYNEQFF.

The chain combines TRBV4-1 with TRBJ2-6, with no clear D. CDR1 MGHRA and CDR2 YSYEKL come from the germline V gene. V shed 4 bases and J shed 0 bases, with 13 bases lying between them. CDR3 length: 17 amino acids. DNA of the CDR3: TGCGCCAGCAGCCCAAGAAGCTTTAACTCTGGGGCCAACGTCCTGACTTTC. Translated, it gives CASSPRSFNSGANVLTF.

The CDR3, as DNA: TGTGCCAGCAGTTACGAGAAACTCGAATCCGGGGAGCTGTTTTTT. This encodes CASSYEKLESGELFF. The chain couples TRBV6-5 to TRBJ2-2, with D unclear. In germline, CDR1 is MNHEY, CDR2 SVGAGI. Trimming stripped 2 bases from V and 6 bases from J, with 13 bases between. The CDR3 has 15 amino acids.

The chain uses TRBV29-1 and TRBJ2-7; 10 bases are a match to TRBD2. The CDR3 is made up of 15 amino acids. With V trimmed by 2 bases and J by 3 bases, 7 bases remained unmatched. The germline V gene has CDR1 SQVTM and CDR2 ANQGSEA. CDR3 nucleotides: TGCAGCGTTGAACTCTGGGCTAGCGGGGGCTACGAGCAGTACGTC. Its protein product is CSVELWASGGYEQYV.

The CDR3 region has the DNA TGCAGCGTTGAAGATCGGAACAGGGGCTATGGCTACACCTTC. Amino acid sequence: CSVEDRNRGYGYTF. The chain couples TRBV29-1 to TRBJ1-2; TRBD1 matches at 7 bases. Germline CDR1 SQVTM, CDR2 ANQGSEA. The CDR3 runs 14 residues. V shed 0 bases, J shed 4 bases, and the junction held 5 bases outside the gene matches.

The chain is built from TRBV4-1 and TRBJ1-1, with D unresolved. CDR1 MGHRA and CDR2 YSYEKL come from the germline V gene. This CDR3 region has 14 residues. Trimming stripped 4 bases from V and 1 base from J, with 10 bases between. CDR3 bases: TGCGCCAGCAGCCTCGGTTCCGCGAACACTGAAGCTTTCTTT. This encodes CASSLGSANTEAFF.

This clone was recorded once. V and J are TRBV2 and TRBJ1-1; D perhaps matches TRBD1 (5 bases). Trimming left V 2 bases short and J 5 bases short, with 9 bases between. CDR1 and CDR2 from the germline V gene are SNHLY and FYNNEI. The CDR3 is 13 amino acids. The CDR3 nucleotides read TGTGCCAGCAGTGAACAGGGAAGGACTGAAGCTTTCTTT. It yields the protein CASSEQGRTEAFF.

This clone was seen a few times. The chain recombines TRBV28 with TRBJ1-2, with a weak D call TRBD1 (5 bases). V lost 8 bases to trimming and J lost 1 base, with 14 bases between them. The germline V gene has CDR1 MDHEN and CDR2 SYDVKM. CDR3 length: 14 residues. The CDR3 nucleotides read TGTGCCAGCTGGGAAGGGGCGAGTAACTATGGCTACACCTTC. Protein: CASWEGASNYGYTF.

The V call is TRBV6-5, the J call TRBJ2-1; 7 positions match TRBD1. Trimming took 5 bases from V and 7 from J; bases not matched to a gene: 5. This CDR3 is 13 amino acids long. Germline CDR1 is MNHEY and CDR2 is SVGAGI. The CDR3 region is CASSTTGMNEQFF. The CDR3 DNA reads TGTGCCAGCAGTACGACAGGGATGAATGAGCAGTTCTTC.